This entry is about one T cell receptor (beta chain). Arm-PCR of CDR3 regions with iRepertoire HTBI primers generated TCR beta libraries. TCRdb used MiXCR to reprocess the multiplex PCR reads, holding one entry per CDR3 protein. The data show under 700,000 distinct CDR3 sequences, around 15% seen once. The sample comes from a study of regulatory T cells in long-lasting Graves disease. Regarding time point: newly diagnosed GD, antithyroid drugs for less than 3 months. RNA from PBMCs was the source of the TCR library. The sample was also linked to a second study, of T cells in Graves' hyperthyroidism and ophthalmopathy. That report notes: Stable Graves' hyperthyroidism denoted no ophthalmopathy progression over 18 months. Exclusion of patients followed from uncontrolled infection, other autoimmune disease, pregnancy or lactation. The HTBI primer set was used in a first-round RT-PCR of the TCR CDR3.

This receptor was identified in a middle-aged woman with Graves disease. Sample: peripheral blood mononuclear cells (PBMCs), taken at new diagnosis, from a patient treated with antithyroid drugs.

CDR3 amino acids: CASSPGTGLFEQFF. CDR3 sequence (DNA): TGTGCCAGCAGCCCCGGGACAGGGCTTTTTGAGCAGTTCTTC. The V call is TRBV7-9, the J call TRBJ2-1; 9 positions agree with TRBD1. After removal of 5 bases from V and 9 bases from J, the junction contained 8 bases not matched to a gene. The V gene's germline CDR1 is SEHNR and CDR2 FQNEAQ (reference sequence). This CDR3 has 14 residues.